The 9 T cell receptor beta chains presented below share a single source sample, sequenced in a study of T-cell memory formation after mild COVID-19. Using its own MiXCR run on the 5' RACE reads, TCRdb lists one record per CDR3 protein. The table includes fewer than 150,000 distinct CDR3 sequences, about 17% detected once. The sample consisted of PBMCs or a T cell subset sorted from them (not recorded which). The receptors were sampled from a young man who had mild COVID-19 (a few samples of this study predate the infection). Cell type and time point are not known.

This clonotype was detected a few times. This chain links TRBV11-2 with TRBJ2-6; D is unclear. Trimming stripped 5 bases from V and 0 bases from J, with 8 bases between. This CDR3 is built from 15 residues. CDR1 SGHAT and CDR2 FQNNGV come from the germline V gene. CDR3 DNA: TGTGCCAGCAGCCATATGCGCTCTGGGGCCAACGTCCTGACTTTC. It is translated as CASSHMRSGANVLTF.

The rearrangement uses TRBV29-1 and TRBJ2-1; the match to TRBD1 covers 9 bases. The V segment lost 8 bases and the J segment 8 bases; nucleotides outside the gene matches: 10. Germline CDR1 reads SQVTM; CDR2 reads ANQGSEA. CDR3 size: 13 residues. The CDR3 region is CSSPGQGSDEQFF. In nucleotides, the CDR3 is TGCAGCTCACCGGGACAGGGTAGCGATGAGCAGTTCTTC.

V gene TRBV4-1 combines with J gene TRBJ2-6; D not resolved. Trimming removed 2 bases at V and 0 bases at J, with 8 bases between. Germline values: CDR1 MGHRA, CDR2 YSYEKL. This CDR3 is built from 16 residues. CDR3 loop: CASSQNLNSGANVLTF. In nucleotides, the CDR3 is TGCGCCAGCAGCCAAAATTTAAACTCTGGGGCCAACGTCCTGACTTTC.

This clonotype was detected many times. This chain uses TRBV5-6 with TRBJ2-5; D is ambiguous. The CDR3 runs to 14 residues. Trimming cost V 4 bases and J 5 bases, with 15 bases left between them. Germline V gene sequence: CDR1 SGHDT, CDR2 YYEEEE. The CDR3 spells CASSPPGVRETQYF. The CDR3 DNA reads TGTGCCAGCAGCCCCCCAGGTGTCCGGGAGACCCAGTACTTC.

The DNA for the CDR3 is TGTGCCAGCAGCCAATTGTGGTCGAACACAGATACGCAGTATTTT. Encoded protein: CASSQLWSNTDTQYF. The rearrangement joins TRBV16 to TRBJ2-3; D is uncertain. The length of the CDR3 is 15 residues. V was shortened by 1 base and J by 2 bases, with 10 bases between the two germline ends. In germline, CDR1 is KGHSY, CDR2 FQNENV.

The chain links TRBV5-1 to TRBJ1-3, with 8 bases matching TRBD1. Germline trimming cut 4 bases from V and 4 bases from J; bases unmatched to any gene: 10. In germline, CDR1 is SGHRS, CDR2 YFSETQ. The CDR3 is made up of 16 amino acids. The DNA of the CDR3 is TGCGCCAGCAGCGTAGACAGGGGACTTACCGGAAACACCATATATTTT. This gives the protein CASSVDRGLTGNTIYF.

As DNA, the CDR3 is TGTGCCAGCAGCGTAGGACACCGAGAGACCCAGTACTTC. Protein sequence: CASSVGHRETQYF. The chain couples TRBV9 to TRBJ2-5; D gene uncertain. V was trimmed by 0 bases and J by 4 bases, leaving 7 bases between them. The CDR3 contains 13 residues. Germline assignment: CDR1 SGDLS and CDR2 YYNGEE.

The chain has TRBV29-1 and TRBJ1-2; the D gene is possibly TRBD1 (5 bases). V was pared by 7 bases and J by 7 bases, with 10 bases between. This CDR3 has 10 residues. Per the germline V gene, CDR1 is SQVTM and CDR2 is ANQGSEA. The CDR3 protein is CSDGTPGYTF. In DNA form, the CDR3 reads TGCAGCGATGGGACTCCTGGCTACACCTTC. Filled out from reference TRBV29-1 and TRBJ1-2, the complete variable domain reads SAVISQKPSRDICQRGTSLTIQCQVDSQVTMMFWYRQQPGQSLTLIATANQGSEATYESGFVIDKFPISRPNLTFSTLTVSNMSPEDSSIYLCSDGTPGYTFGSGTRLTVV.

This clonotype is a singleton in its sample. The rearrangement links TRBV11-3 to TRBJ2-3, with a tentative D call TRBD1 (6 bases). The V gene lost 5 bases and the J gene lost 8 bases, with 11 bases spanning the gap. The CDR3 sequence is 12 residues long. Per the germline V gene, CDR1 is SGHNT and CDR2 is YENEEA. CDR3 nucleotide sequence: TGTGCCAGCAGCAACAGGGATCGTACGCAGTATTTT. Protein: CASSNRDRTQYF.